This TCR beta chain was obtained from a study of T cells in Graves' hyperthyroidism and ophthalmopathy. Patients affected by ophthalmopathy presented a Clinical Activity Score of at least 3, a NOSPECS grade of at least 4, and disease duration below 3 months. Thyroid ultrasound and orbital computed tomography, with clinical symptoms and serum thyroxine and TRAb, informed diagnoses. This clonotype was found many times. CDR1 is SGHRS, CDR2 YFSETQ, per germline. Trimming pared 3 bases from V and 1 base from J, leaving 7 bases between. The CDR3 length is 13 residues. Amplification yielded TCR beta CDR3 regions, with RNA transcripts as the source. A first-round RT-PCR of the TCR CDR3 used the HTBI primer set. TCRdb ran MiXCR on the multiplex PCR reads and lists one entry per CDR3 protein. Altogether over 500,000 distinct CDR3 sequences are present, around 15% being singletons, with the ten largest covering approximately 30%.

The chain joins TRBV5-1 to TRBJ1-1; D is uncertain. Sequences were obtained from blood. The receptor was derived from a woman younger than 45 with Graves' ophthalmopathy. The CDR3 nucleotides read TGCGCCAGCAGCTCTGACACGAACACTGAAGCTTTCTTT. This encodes CASSSDTNTEAFF. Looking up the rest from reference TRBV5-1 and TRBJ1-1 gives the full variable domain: KAGVTQTPRYLIKTRGQQVTLSCSPISGHRSVSWYQQTPGQGLQFLFEYFSETQRNKGNFPGRFSGRQFSNSRSEMNVSTLELGDSALYLCASSSDTNTEAFFGQGTRLTVV.